Shown below are 30 T cell receptor beta chains from a single sample sequenced in a study of vaccination effects on CD4 cells after COVID-19. Their recognized antigens are unknown. In the ViraFEST assay, antigen-specific CD4+ clonotypes were identified by expansion after peptide-pool stimulation. At the end of approximately 10 days of culture, CD4+ T cells were isolated. Two-dose vaccination with either BNT162b2 or mRNA-1273 was given to the participants. Produced via immunoSEQ multiplex PCR; TCRdb's table is partial and in-frame only. The sample has about 28,000 clones, around 79% seen once. The sample consisted of CD4+ T cells from PBMCs cultured with HCoV-NL63 spike peptides, taken after COVID-19 vaccination. Source of these receptors: a human donor who received a COVID-19 vaccine.

The chain employs TRBV10-3 and TRBJ2-5; 10 bases agree with TRBD2. Germline lookup yields CDR1 ENHRY and CDR2 SYGVKD. Unmatched junction bases numbered 6, after V lost 4 bases and J lost 4 bases. The CDR3 consists of 15 residues. The DNA of the CDR3 is TGTGCCATCAGTGGTACGGGACTAGCGTCAGAGACCCAGTACTTC. Translating it yields CAISGTGLASETQYF.

The sample holds one count of this clone. For the CDR3, the DNA is TGTGCCAGCAGTTCCCTCCGGACAGCGTCCGGAAACACCATATATTTT. Translation gives CASSSLRTASGNTIYF. The rearrangement links TRBV28 to TRBJ1-3; weak D call: TRBD1 (6 bases). CDR3 length: 16 amino acids. Trimming took off 4 bases at V and 4 bases at J, with 17 bases between the two ends. Germline V gene lookup returns CDR1 MDHEN and CDR2 SYDVKM.

CDR3 sequence (DNA): TGTGCCAGCTCACCAGGTCTTGTGACTGGTTTCGAAGCTTTCTTT. Its protein is CASSPGLVTGFEAFF. The J gene is TRBJ1-1, the V gene TRBV18; D gene ambiguous. Looked up from germline, CDR1 is KGHSH and CDR2 is LQKENI. This CDR3 region has 15 residues. Trimming cost V 2 bases and J 8 bases, with 18 bases left between them.

This clone was recorded a few times. This chain links TRBV29-1 with TRBJ1-1, with D unclear. Looked up from germline, CDR1 is SQVTM and CDR2 is ANQGSEA. With 3 bases removed from V and 0 bases from J, the gap between germline ends came to 8 bases. The CDR3 is 13 residues long. Written as DNA, the CDR3 is TGCAGCGTTGAGAGGCCCCTGAACACTGAAGCTTTCTTT. It translates to CSVERPLNTEAFF.

V and J are TRBV5-1 and TRBJ2-2; the match to TRBD1 covers 11 bases. The J segment lost 7 bases and the V segment lost 4 bases, leaving 9 bases of the junction unmatched. Looked up from germline, CDR1 is SGHRS and CDR2 is YFSETQ. This CDR3 has 16 amino acids. Here the CDR3 DNA reads TGCGCCAGCAGCCGTACTGGACAGGGGGCGGTCGGGGAGCTGTTTTTT. Its translation: CASSRTGQGAVGELFF.

V is TRBV6-1 and J is TRBJ1-4, with D unclear. From germline, CDR1 is MNHNS and CDR2 SASEGT. The ends were cut back, 3 bases at V and 7 bases at J, with 15 bases in the middle. This CDR3 is built from 15 residues. CDR3 region: CASSDKGKTGEKLFF. Here the CDR3 DNA reads TGTGCCAGCAGTGATAAGGGAAAAACGGGTGAAAAACTGTTTTTT.

This clone is medium-sized (0.01 to 0.1%) within its sample. The chain couples TRBV6-4 to TRBJ1-2; 8 bases map to TRBD1. This CDR3 has 13 residues. Per germline, CDR1 MRHNA and CDR2 SNTAGT. The trim removed 5 bases at V and 7 bases at J, leaving 6 bases unmatched. CDR3 nucleotides: TGTGCCAGCAGTCCGGACAGGGCGGGTGGCTACACCTTC. As protein: CASSPDRAGGYTF.

The genes are TRBV7-2 and TRBJ1-2; D gene unclear. The V gene lost 1 base and the J gene lost 0 bases, with 6 bases spanning the gap. The CDR3 consists of 14 residues. From germline, CDR1 is SGHTA and CDR2 FQGNSA. The CDR3: CASSLVRSNYGYTF. The DNA for the CDR3 is TGTGCCAGCAGCTTAGTCAGGTCTAACTATGGCTACACCTTC.

The rearrangement links TRBV7-2 to TRBJ1-5, with D hard to call. CDR1 SGHTA and CDR2 FQGNSA come from the germline V gene. V was shortened by 1 base and J by 2 bases, with 12 bases between the two germline ends. There are 16 residues in the CDR3. The CDR3 reads CASSLDSRGGNQPQHF. The CDR3 DNA follows: TGTGCCAGCAGCTTAGACTCCCGGGGAGGCAATCAGCCCCAGCATTTT. The complete variable domain, with remaining parts taken from reference TRBV7-2 and TRBJ1-5, reads GAGVSQSPSNKVTEKGKDVELRCDPISGHTALYWYRQSLGQGLEFLIYFQGNSAPDKSGLPSDRFSAERTGGSVSTLTIQRTQQEDSAVYLCASSLDSRGGNQPQHFGDGTRLSIL.

In this sample, this clone turned up a few times. CDR3 loop: CASSYPQGSGYTF. CDR3 nucleotides: TGTGCCAGCAGTTACCCACAGGGGTCTGGCTACACCTTC. V is TRBV6-5 and J is TRBJ1-2, with TRBD1 matching over 7 bases. Looked up from germline, CDR1 is MNHEY and CDR2 is SVGAGI. With 2 bases clipped from V and 7 bases from J, the junction kept 4 bases outside the gene matches. The CDR3 consists of 13 residues.

Only a few counts were recorded for this clone. CDR3 DNA: TGCGCCAGCACCTCGGACAGGGGGCGGTTTGTAAATGAGCAGTTCTTC. Translated, it gives CASTSDRGRFVNEQFF. The gene calls are TRBV5-1 and TRBJ2-1, with 11 nucleotides matching TRBD1. Germline values: CDR1 SGHRS, CDR2 YFSETQ. The V segment lost 6 bases and the J segment 7 bases; nucleotides outside the gene matches: 12. The length of the CDR3 is 16 residues. The full variable domain, in which reference TRBV5-1 and TRBJ2-1 provide the parts outside the CDR3, is KAGVTQTPRYLIKTRGQQVTLSCSPISGHRSVSWYQQTPGQGLQFLFEYFSETQRNKGNFPGRFSGRQFSNSRSEMNVSTLELGDSALYLCASTSDRGRFVNEQFFGPGTRLTVL.

The CDR3: CASKGGVEETQYF. In DNA, the CDR3 is TGTGCCAGCAAAGGCGGGGTGGAAGAGACCCAGTACTTC. The chain carries TRBV6-5 and TRBJ2-5; possible D gene TRBD2, 6 bases. CDR3 length equals 13 residues. Trimming removed 7 bases from V and 3 bases from J, with 12 bases in between. Per germline, CDR1 MNHEY and CDR2 SVGAGI.

V is TRBV2 and J is TRBJ2-5; D not certain. Trimming stripped 6 bases from V and 2 bases from J, with 7 bases between. CDR1 is SNHLY and CDR2 is FYNNEI in the germline V gene. There are 12 residues in the CDR3. The CDR3, as DNA: TGTGCCAGCAGCCCTTCGCAAGAGACCCAGTACTTC. Protein sequence: CASSPSQETQYF.

In its sample, this clone was seen a few times. This chain connects TRBV6-1 to TRBJ1-2; 7 nucleotides match TRBD1. The V gene's germline CDR1 is MNHNS and CDR2 SASEGT. The CDR3 consists of 14 residues. The ends lost 0 bases at V and 8 bases at J; junction bases unmatched: 6. Here the CDR3 DNA reads TGTGCCAGCAGTGAAGCGCAGGGGGTCGGCGGCTACACCTTC. It translates to CASSEAQGVGGYTF.

The chain combines TRBV27 with TRBJ2-5, with D hard to call. Trimming shortened V by 6 bases and J by 2 bases, and 10 bases separated the two germline ends. From germline, CDR1 is MNHEY and CDR2 SMNVEV (reference sequence). This CDR3 spans 13 amino acids. CDR3 sequence: CASRPYEQETQYF. CDR3 nucleotides: TGTGCCAGCAGACCCTACGAACAAGAGACCCAGTACTTC.

This clone occurred a few times. V and J are TRBV9 and TRBJ2-1; D might be TRBD1 or TRBD2, each matching 5 bases. The CDR3 has 17 residues. V was cut by 1 base and J by 9 bases, with 23 bases left in between. Germline V gene data show CDR1 as SGDLS and CDR2 as YYNGEE. The CDR3 sequence is CASSVISSGATFPEQFF. The CDR3 bases are TGTGCCAGCAGCGTAATATCTTCCGGGGCCACGTTTCCTGAGCAGTTCTTC.

This sequence joins TRBV2 and TRBJ1-2; 7 bases fit TRBD1. The CDR3 is made up of 14 amino acids. Unmatched junction bases numbered 5, after V lost 1 base and J lost 6 bases. From germline, CDR1 is SNHLY and CDR2 FYNNEI. The CDR3, as DNA: TGTGCCAGCAGTGAAGTTAACAGGGGCCATGGCTACACCTTC. Amino acid sequence: CASSEVNRGHGYTF.

CDR3 bases: TGTGCCAGCAGCCTAGGGAATTCGCTATACAATGAGCAGTTCTTC. It codes for CASSLGNSLYNEQFF. The chain combines TRBV5-4 with TRBJ2-1; D is unresolved. There are 15 residues in the CDR3. Germline CDR1 reads SGHNT; CDR2 reads YYREEE (reference sequence). V was pared by 4 bases and J by 4 bases, with 15 bases between.

The chain joins TRBV5-5 to TRBJ2-1; unclear D gene. The V end lost 4 bases, the J end lost 2 bases, and 16 bases lay between the germline ends. The germline V gene encodes CDR1 SGHKS and CDR2 YYEKEE (reference sequence). The CDR3 consists of 16 residues. As DNA, the CDR3 is TGTGCCAGCAGCGTCCGGCTGAGCTCGCCCTACAATGAGCAGTTCTTC. It specifies CASSVRLSSPYNEQFF.

This clone was seen only once. The chain has TRBV7-9 and TRBJ2-3; tentatively, D is TRBD2 (5 bases). Deletions cut 1 base from V and 6 bases from J, with 17 bases between. This CDR3 has 16 amino acids. Germline V gives CDR1 SEHNR, CDR2 FQNEAQ (reference sequence). CDR3 DNA sequence: TGTGCCAGCAGCTTAGGTGCTTTGCGGGTCGCGGATACGCAGTATTTT. Translated: CASSLGALRVADTQYF.

The chain joins TRBV15 to TRBJ2-1, with 10 bases aligning to TRBD2. This CDR3 has 19 residues. From germline, CDR1 is LNHNV and CDR2 YYDKDF (reference sequence). The ends lost 3 bases at V and 0 bases at J; junction bases unmatched: 11. Here the CDR3 reads CATSRASGRARSSYNEQFF. The DNA for the CDR3 is TGTGCCACCAGCAGGGCTAGCGGGAGAGCCCGTAGCTCCTACAATGAGCAGTTCTTC.

The chain uses TRBV6-5 and TRBJ2-7; 7 nucleotides line up with TRBD1. Losses at the gene ends were 8 bases for V and 3 bases for J; bases not matched to a gene: 13. The CDR3 is made up of 15 amino acids. Germline V gene sequence: CDR1 MNHEY, CDR2 SVGAGI. DNA of the CDR3: TGTGCCAGCCAACGGGACAGAGAGATTTTCTACGAGCAGTACTTC. It is translated as CASQRDREIFYEQYF.

The rearrangement uses TRBV2 and TRBJ2-5, with TRBD2 matching over 14 bases. The V and J ends lost 5 bases and 5 bases, in that order; junction bases with no gene match: 7. In germline, CDR1 is SNHLY, CDR2 FYNNEI. The CDR3 loop spans 16 amino acids. CDR3 amino acids: CASSKGTSGRGETQYF. CDR3 sequence (DNA): TGTGCCAGCAGTAAGGGGACTAGCGGGAGAGGGGAGACCCAGTACTTC.

The rearrangement joins TRBV5-1 to TRBJ2-7, with unresolved D. This CDR3 region has 13 residues. Germline lookup yields CDR1 SGHRS and CDR2 YFSETQ. Trimming took 2 bases from V and 7 from J, leaving 13 bases between them. The CDR3 nucleotides are TGCGCCAGCAGCTTTCCAGACGTCCGTGAGCAGTACTTC. As protein: CASSFPDVREQYF.

The chain is built from TRBV12-3 or TRBV12-4 and TRBJ1-5, with D perhaps matching TRBD1 (5 bases). The CDR3 sequence is 13 residues long. V was cut by 6 bases and J by 7 bases, with 13 bases left in between. CDR3 in DNA: TGTGCCAGCAGAGGGGATGAATCCCAGCCCCAGCATTTT. It codes for CASRGDESQPQHF.

As for this clone: Within the sample, other DNA sequences also encode this same CDR3. This sequence joins TRBV29-1 and TRBJ2-7; D is unclear. This CDR3 comprises 12 residues. The germline CDR1 and CDR2 sequences are SQVTM and ANQGSEA. V lost 0 bases and J 2 bases, leaving 5 bases between the germline ends. This CDR3 reads CSVEDGTYEQYF. In DNA form, the CDR3 reads TGCAGCGTTGAAGACGGTACCTACGAGCAGTACTTC.

This chain's CDR3 is CATSRGRGFRWQTYSGANVLTF. DNA of the CDR3: TGTGCCACCAGCAGAGGAAGGGGATTTCGATGGCAGACCTACTCTGGGGCCAACGTCCTGACTTTC. The chain couples TRBV15 to TRBJ2-6, with a tentative D call TRBD1 (5 bases). The V end lost 1 base, the J end lost 0 bases, and 25 bases lay between the germline ends. CDR1 and CDR2 (germline): LNHNV, YYDKDF (reference sequence). The CDR3 has 22 residues.

The chain is built from TRBV15 and TRBJ2-7; D is unresolved. The CDR3 is 15 residues long. The germline V gene has CDR1 LNHNV and CDR2 YYDKDF (reference sequence). V dropped 0 bases and J dropped 2 bases, with 11 bases sitting between them. The CDR3 is CATSRDPDGPYEQYF. The CDR3 DNA follows: TGTGCCACCAGCAGAGATCCCGATGGTCCCTACGAGCAGTACTTC.

For the CDR3, the DNA is TGTGCCAGCAGCCAAGTTAGCGGGAGGATTCGGGAGACCCAGTACTTC. It specifies CASSQVSGRIRETQYF. The rearrangement links TRBV3-1 (or the pseudogene TRBV3-2) to TRBJ2-5, with TRBD2 matching 10 bases. The junction had 7 bases not matched to a gene; V was cut back by 1 base and J by 5 bases. Germline assignment: CDR1 LGHDT and CDR2 YNNKEL (reference sequence). The CDR3 length is 16 residues.

This clone is classed as medium-sized. The V call is TRBV13, the J call TRBJ1-2; TRBD1 is a possible D gene (5 bases). This CDR3 is 15 amino acids long. In germline, CDR1 is PRHDT, CDR2 FYEKMQ (reference sequence). The germline V and J ends were trimmed by 5 bases and 6 bases, with 19 bases remaining between them. CDR3 nucleotides: TGTGCCAGCAGCACCCCGGAGGGGTTAGTTGATGGCTACACCTTC. Its translation is CASSTPEGLVDGYTF.